Reported below is one T cell receptor beta chain. In the original workflow: The assay estimated nucleated cells by amplifying reference gene primers. Here immunoSEQ multiplex PCR was the method, and the copy in TCRdb shows in-frame clones only, minus some. V and J calls and clone size are as listed in that table; D and trimming were resolved from the DNA. The table records under 300,000 clones, about 88% of them present only once. These data originate in a study of blood T cell repertoires in COVID-19. Study-level background: Samples came from the United States, Italy and Spain, spanning acute and convalescent COVID-19. T cells, B-cell-depleted T cells, or PBMCs provided the cDNA or gDNA that served as material.

This CDR3 spans 17 amino acids. Germline values: CDR1 SGHRS, CDR2 YFSETQ. J was trimmed by 2 bases and V by 4 bases; bases with no gene match: 13. This sequence joins TRBV5-1 and TRBJ2-7, with 9 bases fitting TRBD1. What was sequenced was peripheral blood. This TCR came from a young man with active or convalescent COVID-19. The CDR3 sequence is CASSLERTGANPYEQYF. Here the CDR3 DNA reads TGCGCCAGCAGCCTGGAAAGGACAGGGGCAAACCCCTACGAGCAGTACTTC.